The 32 T cell receptor beta chains listed next were all sequenced from one sample in a study of shared clonotypes between healthy human individuals (dated by TCRdb to 2018 to 2020). Library creation used the immunoSEQ multiplex PCR assay. In its TCRdb copy, this immuneACCESS table keeps in-frame sequences only and misses some clones. Where compared with another copy, unresolved V genes explain less than half of these, and the others have no known cause. In this sample the table shows over a million clones, around 78% of which occur a single time. Roughly 0.56% of the sample is taken by the ten largest. Material: memory CD4+ T cells from PBMCs. This specimen's cell subset or site label, per the study, means: CD45RA-negative fraction. All receptors come from a man between 18 and 35 years old in good health. Some clones in this sample may be carry-over from other donors' samples.

This chain connects TRBV6-1 to TRBJ1-1, with 7 bases identical to TRBD1. This CDR3 is 15 amino acids long. Germline V gene data show CDR1 as MNHNS and CDR2 as SASEGT. Unmatched junction bases numbered 5, after V lost 0 bases and J lost 4 bases. Here the CDR3 DNA reads TGTGCCAGCAGTGAAGCGTGGAGGGGGCTCACTGAAGCTTTCTTT. This translates into CASSEAWRGLTEAFF.

This clone was counted once. The chain joins TRBV28 to TRBJ1-1; D not resolved. This CDR3 has 13 amino acids. In germline, CDR1 is MDHEN, CDR2 SYDVKM. V was trimmed by 7 bases and J by 1 base, leaving 10 bases between them. CDR3 bases: TGTGCCAGCATGAGAGGTGGGAACACTGAAGCTTTCTTT. Translating gives CASMRGGNTEAFF.

The chain uses TRBV2 and TRBJ2-5, with 12 bases fitting TRBD2. This CDR3 has 16 residues. Germline-derived CDR1 and CDR2 are SNHLY and FYNNEI. Germline trimming cut 6 bases from V and 3 bases from J; bases unmatched to any gene: 8. CDR3 nucleotides: TGTGCCAGCAGAGAAATACTAGCGGGAGGAAAAGAGACCCAGTACTTC. Amino acids: CASREILAGGKETQYF. Looking up the rest from reference TRBV2 and TRBJ2-5 gives the full variable domain: EPEVTQTPSHQVTQMGQEVILRCVPISNHLYFYWYRQILGQKVEFLVSFYNNEISEKSEIFDDQFSVERPDGSNFTLKIRSTKLEDSAMYFCASREILAGGKETQYFGPGTRLLVL.

This chain connects TRBV21-1 to TRBJ2-7; the D call in the table, TRBD1, was not verified against the DNA. TRBV21-1 is a pseudogene locus. This CDR3 has 17 amino acids. The CDR3 nucleotides are TGTGCCAGCAGCAAAGGGACAGGGGGGACTAGCTCCTACGAGCAGTACTTC. Amino acids: CASSKGTGGTSSYEQYF.

The chain has TRBV27 and TRBJ2-5; D is perhaps TRBD1 (6 bases). V shed 8 bases and J shed 0 bases, with 7 bases lying between them. Looked up from germline, CDR1 is MNHEY and CDR2 is SMNVEV (reference sequence). The CDR3 consists of 12 residues. The CDR3 sequence: CASGTHQETQYF. The CDR3, as DNA: TGTGCCAGCGGGACACACCAAGAGACCCAGTACTTC.

The chain is built from TRBV4-2 and TRBJ2-3; D is tentatively TRBD1 or TRBD2 (7 bases each). The CDR3 sequence is 19 residues long. V was shortened by 1 base and J by 2 bases, with 22 bases between the two germline ends. Germline V gene lookup returns CDR1 LGHNA and CDR2 YNFKEQ. CDR3 sequence reads: CASSQAKRGGGSNTDTQYF. The CDR3 DNA follows: TGTGCCAGCAGCCAAGCCAAGAGAGGGGGCGGGAGCAACACAGATACGCAGTATTTT.

J is TRBJ1-2 and V is TRBV4-1, with 9 bases lining up with TRBD1. The ends lost 3 bases at V and 6 bases at J; junction bases unmatched: 14. Germline V lookup: CDR1 MGHRA, CDR2 YSYEKL. The CDR3 totals 17 residues. The DNA for the CDR3 is TGCGCCAGCAGCCAGGTCAGACTACAGGGGGCAAAGGATGGCTACACCTTC. It encodes CASSQVRLQGAKDGYTF.

In its sample, this clone was seen a few times. This rearrangement joins TRBV5-1 to TRBJ2-5; a weak D match, TRBD2 (5 bases). The CDR3 length is 13 residues. The germline V and J ends were trimmed by 6 bases and 2 bases, with 11 bases remaining between them. Germline CDR1 reads SGHRS; CDR2 reads YFSETQ. DNA for the CDR3: TGCGCCAGCAACCCTACTAGACAAGAGACCCAGTACTTC. It encodes CASNPTRQETQYF.

The chain combines TRBV19 with TRBJ1-1, with D hard to call. The CDR3 covers 14 residues. V was trimmed by 8 bases and J by 1 base, leaving 14 bases between them. Germline CDR1 LNHDA, CDR2 SQIVND (reference sequence). This chain's CDR3 is CASLNLLRNTEAFF. Here the CDR3 DNA reads TGTGCCAGTCTTAATCTCCTTAGGAACACTGAAGCTTTCTTT.

V is TRBV27 and J is TRBJ2-7, with no clear D. Trimming left V 0 bases short and J 2 bases short, with 8 bases between. CDR3 size: 14 residues. In germline, CDR1 is MNHEY, CDR2 SMNVEV (reference sequence). CDR3 sequence reads: CASSLSGPTYEQYF. CDR3 nucleotides: TGTGCCAGCAGTTTATCGGGTCCAACCTACGAGCAGTACTTC.

This clone was counted a single time. DNA of the CDR3: TGTGCCAGCAGCTTAGTGGGCAGGGTAGGCTACGAGCAGTACTTC. Protein sequence: CASSLVGRVGYEQYF. This chain connects TRBV7-7 to TRBJ2-7; the D gene is possibly TRBD1 (5 bases). V lost 1 base to trimming and J lost 3 bases, with 13 bases between them. The germline CDR1 and CDR2 sequences are SSHAT and FNYEAQ (reference sequence). This CDR3 contains 15 residues.

This clone was seen just once. V gene TRBV27 combines with J gene TRBJ2-1; D is perhaps TRBD1 (6 bases). CDR1 MNHEY and CDR2 SMNVEV come from the germline V gene (reference sequence). The V and J ends lost 6 bases and 6 bases respectively, with 21 bases between them. This CDR3 has 16 residues. CDR3 loop: CASRGAGTTRANEQFF. The CDR3 nucleotides read TGTGCCAGCAGGGGGGCCGGGACGACAAGGGCCAATGAGCAGTTCTTC.

This chain uses TRBV9 with TRBJ2-3, with TRBD2 as a possible D gene (5 bases). From germline, CDR1 is SGDLS and CDR2 YYNGEE. With 4 bases removed from V and 0 bases from J, the gap between germline ends came to 15 bases. This CDR3 region has 16 residues. The CDR3 protein is CASSTRAWESTDTQYF. The CDR3 DNA follows: TGTGCCAGCAGCACCCGAGCGTGGGAGAGCACAGATACGCAGTATTTT.

CDR3 amino acids: CASSLFWNQPQHF. CDR3 sequence (DNA): TGTGCCAGCAGCCTCTTCTGGAATCAGCCCCAGCATTTT. V and J are TRBV27 and TRBJ1-5; D remains unclear. The CDR3 loop spans 13 amino acids. The germline gives CDR1 MNHEY, CDR2 SMNVEV (reference sequence). Trimming took off 6 bases at V and 4 bases at J, with 10 bases between the two ends.

The chain joins TRBV6-1 to TRBJ2-5; D not certain. V dropped 9 bases and J dropped 5 bases, with 16 bases sitting between them. In germline, CDR1 is MNHNS, CDR2 SASEGT. This CDR3 contains 13 residues. DNA for the CDR3: TGTGCCAGTCTCGGGCAGAACTCGGAGACCCAGTACTTC. Translation: CASLGQNSETQYF.

V gene TRBV11-3 combines with J gene TRBJ2-2, with TRBD2 as a possible D gene (5 bases). The CDR3 has 15 residues. The germline CDR1 and CDR2 sequences are SGHNT and YENEEA. V dropped 4 bases and J dropped 5 bases, with 14 bases sitting between them. The CDR3 region is CASSSRRAGTGELFF. The CDR3 DNA follows: TGTGCCAGCAGCTCGAGAAGGGCGGGTACCGGGGAGCTGTTTTTT.

The genes are TRBV5-4 and TRBJ1-2, with D maybe TRBD1 (5 bases). The CDR3 is 18 amino acids. The V gene's germline CDR1 is SGHNT and CDR2 YYREEE (reference sequence). Deletions cut 0 bases from V and 7 bases from J, with 25 bases between. As DNA, the CDR3 is TGTGCCAGCAGCTTGGGGGGGGTCAGGACAACGCCCCCGACTGGCTACACCTTC. It codes for CASSLGGVRTTPPTGYTF.

This clone appeared many times. The V gene is TRBV2, the J gene TRBJ1-2, with D unclear. The germline V and J ends were trimmed by 4 bases and 5 bases, with 8 bases remaining between them. CDR1 and CDR2 (germline): SNHLY, FYNNEI. This CDR3 is 12 amino acids long. CDR3 loop: CASSVGLYGYTF. As DNA, the CDR3 is TGTGCCAGCAGTGTAGGACTGTATGGCTACACCTTC. Looking up the rest from reference TRBV2 and TRBJ1-2 gives the full variable domain: EPEVTQTPSHQVTQMGQEVILRCVPISNHLYFYWYRQILGQKVEFLVSFYNNEISEKSEIFDDQFSVERPDGSNFTLKIRSTKLEDSAMYFCASSVGLYGYTFGSGTRLTVV.

The chain carries TRBV18 and TRBJ2-3; D remains unclear. The CDR3 is 15 amino acids. Germline values: CDR1 KGHSH, CDR2 LQKENI. The ends were cut back, 3 bases at V and 1 base at J, with 11 bases in the middle. This chain's CDR3 is CASSPKTIRTDTQYF. The DNA of the CDR3 is TGTGCCAGCTCACCTAAAACCATTCGCACAGATACGCAGTATTTT.

V usage is TRBV30 and J usage is TRBJ2-7, with D possibly matching TRBD2 (5 bases). V shed 0 bases and J shed 9 bases, with 15 bases lying between them. Germline CDR1 and CDR2: GTSNPN and SVGIG (reference sequence). The CDR3 has 13 amino acids. CDR3 region: CAWSVTDGESQYF. The DNA of the CDR3 is TGTGCCTGGAGTGTCACGGACGGGGAATCGCAGTACTTC.

The rearrangement uses TRBV6-5 and TRBJ2-7; D is tentatively TRBD1 or TRBD2 (6 bases each). The CDR3 covers 15 residues. CDR1 is MNHEY and CDR2 is SVGAGI in the germline V gene. V was clipped by 0 bases and J by 6 bases, with 15 bases between them. CDR3 nucleotide sequence: TGTGCCAGCAGTTACTCGAGCTGGGGGGCGGCCGAGCAGTACTTC. Protein: CASSYSSWGAAEQYF.

The rearrangement uses TRBV11-3 and TRBJ2-1, with D perhaps TRBD1 (6 bases). Germline-derived CDR1 and CDR2 are SGHNT and YENEEA. The V gene lost 5 bases and the J gene lost 7 bases, with 15 bases spanning the gap. This CDR3 region has 14 residues. The CDR3 loop reads CASSRGGEVNEQFF. The CDR3 DNA sequence: TGTGCCAGCAGCCGAGGGGGTGAGGTGAATGAGCAGTTCTTC. The full variable domain, with the rest looked up from reference TRBV11-3 and TRBJ2-1, is EAGVVQSPRYKIIEKKQPVAFWCNPISGHNTLYWYLQNLGQGPELLIRYENEEAVDDSQLPKDRFSAERLKGVDSTLKIQPAELGDSAVYLCASSRGGEVNEQFFGPGTRLTVL.

The chain links TRBV27 to TRBJ1-5; no clear D. The V gene's germline CDR1 is MNHEY and CDR2 SMNVEV (reference sequence). The CDR3 runs 13 residues. Trimming pared 1 base from V and 2 bases from J, leaving 3 bases between. CDR3 protein: CASSLFGNQPQHF. CDR3 bases: TGTGCCAGCAGTTTATTCGGCAATCAGCCCCAGCATTTT.

This chain uses TRBV21-1 with TRBJ2-6; the tabulated D call, TRBD1, remains unverified against the DNA. TRBV21-1 is a documented pseudogene. CDR3 size: 18 residues. CDR3 DNA sequence: TGTGCCAGCACCTGCAGGGGACGGTTGGTGTCTGGGGCCAACGTCCTGACTTTC. This gives the protein CASTCRGRLVSGANVLTF.

V usage is TRBV7-2 and J usage is TRBJ1-4; D may be TRBD1 (6 bases). The CDR3 has 14 amino acids. Trimming took off 5 bases at V and 8 bases at J, with 15 bases between the two ends. Looked up from germline, CDR1 is SGHTA and CDR2 is FQGNSA. The CDR3 loop is CASSQRGGSEKLFF. The CDR3, as DNA: TGTGCCAGCAGCCAGAGGGGGGGGAGCGAAAAACTGTTTTTT.

The rearrangement uses TRBV7-3 and TRBJ2-2; TRBD1 agrees at 7 bases. V gave up 4 bases and J gave up 3 bases; unmatched junction bases: 5. CDR1 and CDR2 from the germline V gene are SGHTA and FQGTGA. This CDR3 contains 15 residues. The CDR3 DNA reads TGTGCCAGCAGCTCGCAGGGACAGTACACCGGGGAGCTGTTTTTT. Residues: CASSSQGQYTGELFF.

The V gene is TRBV13, the J gene TRBJ2-3, with 11 bases fitting TRBD2. Germline CDR1 and CDR2: PRHDT and FYEKMQ (reference sequence). The CDR3 loop spans 16 amino acids. V was clipped by 1 base and J by 6 bases; unmatched bases: 6. The CDR3 DNA sequence: TGTGCCAGCAGCTTAGTAGCGGGAGGGCCGGGGGATACGCAGTATTTT. Amino acids: CASSLVAGGPGDTQYF.

The genes are TRBV11-2 and TRBJ1-1; no clear D gene. The germline V and J ends were trimmed by 5 bases and 4 bases, with 8 bases remaining between them. The CDR3 length is 12 residues. From germline, CDR1 is SGHAT and CDR2 FQNNGV. The CDR3 sequence: CASSLGPTEAFF. The CDR3 bases are TGTGCCAGCAGCCTCGGGCCCACTGAAGCTTTCTTT.

In DNA form, the CDR3 reads TGTGCCAGCAGCGTAGGAAACAGGGGTCCCTACGAGCAGTACTTC. Its protein is CASSVGNRGPYEQYF. V and J are TRBV9 and TRBJ2-7; 7 nucleotides agree with TRBD1. There are 15 residues in the CDR3. The germline gives CDR1 SGDLS, CDR2 YYNGEE. J gave up 2 bases and V 0 bases, and 5 bases lay outside the gene matches.

CDR3 sequence reads: CASSSPGYGYTF. The CDR3 DNA follows: TGTGCCAGCAGCTCGCCCGGGTATGGCTACACCTTC. V and J are TRBV5-6 and TRBJ1-2; D call uncertain. This CDR3 is built from 12 residues. Trimming stripped 3 bases from V and 5 bases from J, with 8 bases between. CDR1 SGHDT and CDR2 YYEEEE come from the germline V gene.

The chain combines TRBV28 with TRBJ1-4; no definite D call. V lost 2 bases and J 10 bases, leaving 23 bases between the germline ends. This CDR3 has 17 amino acids. The germline CDR1 and CDR2 sequences are MDHEN and SYDVKM. The CDR3 spells CASSLGNFRRLSGKLFF. The DNA for the CDR3 is TGTGCCAGCAGTTTAGGTAACTTTCGGCGCTTATCAGGAAAACTGTTTTTT.

This clone has at least ten counts. The rearrangement joins TRBV5-6 to TRBJ2-7, with 7 nucleotides matching TRBD2. From germline, CDR1 is SGHDT and CDR2 YYEEEE. The CDR3 has 14 residues. Trimming cost V 4 bases and J 0 bases; bases outside gene matches: 4. In DNA, the CDR3 is TGTGCCAGCAGCGGTAGGGACTACTCCTACGAGCAGTACTTC. Translating it yields CASSGRDYSYEQYF.